Listed here are 27 T cell receptor beta chains from one sample, sequenced in a study of cytomegalovirus exposure and HLA in healthy donors. Profiled with immunoSEQ multiplex PCR; TCRdb holds only in-frame clones, not every one. The sample includes approximately 160,000 clones, roughly 90% of them seen just once. Material: PBMCs. The receptors stem from a woman aged 18-35 years in good health and CMV-seronegative.

The V call is TRBV30, the J call TRBJ1-1; D might be TRBD1 (5 bases). Germline V gives CDR1 GTSNPN, CDR2 SVGIG (reference sequence). V shed 2 bases and J shed 4 bases, with 14 bases lying between them. This CDR3 comprises 14 residues. The CDR3 reads CAWSPPRQITEAFF. CDR3 nucleotides: TGTGCCTGGAGTCCTCCTCGACAGATCACTGAAGCTTTCTTT.

J is TRBJ1-4 and V is TRBV9; the D gene is possibly TRBD1 (6 bases). Germline CDR1 is SGDLS and CDR2 is YYNGEE. V was pared by 0 bases and J by 2 bases, with 8 bases between. CDR3 size: 15 residues. Here the CDR3 reads CASSVGQVTNEKLFF. CDR3 nucleotide sequence: TGTGCCAGCAGCGTAGGACAGGTGACTAATGAAAAACTGTTTTTT.

The chain is built from TRBV2 and TRBJ1-6; D is ambiguous. The germline V gene has CDR1 SNHLY and CDR2 FYNNEI. Between the trimmed V and J ends, which lost 6 bases and 8 bases, there was a span of 11 bases. This CDR3 spans 13 amino acids. The CDR3 loop reads CASREQIYSPLHF. As DNA, the CDR3 is TGTGCCAGCAGGGAACAGATCTATTCACCCCTCCACTTT.

This clone was picked up one time. This sequence joins TRBV29-1 and TRBJ2-1; the D gene is possibly TRBD1 (5 bases). Looked up from germline, CDR1 is SQVTM and CDR2 is ANQGSEA. V was trimmed by 7 bases and J by 12 bases, leaving 13 bases between them. CDR3 length: 10 residues. CDR3 DNA sequence: TGCAGCGGACGTCAGGGCGGGCAGTTCTTC. Protein product: CSGRQGGQFF.

The chain employs TRBV7-9 and TRBJ2-7; TRBD2 agrees at 13 bases. The CDR3 extends over 18 amino acids. Germline lookup yields CDR1 SEHNR and CDR2 FQNEAQ (reference sequence). V trimming: 5 bases; J trimming: 4 bases; junction bases outside the gene matches: 14. CDR3 sequence (DNA): TGTGCCAGCAGCCATGCCGTGGGGGGACTAGCGGGAACTTACGAGCAGTACTTC. It translates to CASSHAVGGLAGTYEQYF.

The chain links TRBV29-1 to TRBJ2-7; TRBD1 matches 9 bases. This CDR3 has 12 amino acids. V lost 6 bases and J lost 6; bases outside the gene matches: 6. CDR1 is SQVTM and CDR2 is ANQGSEA in the germline V gene. The DNA for the CDR3 is TGCAGCGTGGGTGGACAGGGGCGCGAGCAGTACTTC. It yields the protein CSVGGQGREQYF.

V gene TRBV27 combines with J gene TRBJ1-5, with D tentatively TRBD1 (5 bases). CDR1 is MNHEY, CDR2 SMNVEV, per germline (reference sequence). The CDR3 is made up of 17 amino acids. The V gene lost 0 bases and the J gene lost 3 bases, with 15 bases spanning the gap. CDR3 in amino acids: CASSLSVIDRSNQPQHF. DNA for the CDR3: TGTGCCAGCAGTTTATCGGTCATTGACAGATCCAATCAGCCCCAGCATTTT.

CDR3 sequence (DNA): TGTGCCTGGAGCGAGGGAGGAGTTTTTGAAGCTTTCTTT. The encoded protein is CAWSEGGVFEAFF. V is TRBV30 and J is TRBJ1-1; D unclear. The V gene lost 3 bases and the J gene lost 7 bases, with 15 bases spanning the gap. The CDR3 has 13 amino acids. Germline V lookup: CDR1 GTSNPN, CDR2 SVGIG (reference sequence).

The chain carries TRBV7-2 and TRBJ1-2; 7 positions agree with TRBD1. Germline CDR1 is SGHTA and CDR2 is FQGNSA. V lost 1 base and J lost 2; bases outside the gene matches: 4. The CDR3 has 15 residues. CDR3 amino acids: CASSLGGQPNYGYTF. The CDR3 DNA reads TGTGCCAGCAGCTTAGGGGGACAGCCAAACTATGGCTACACCTTC.

This rearrangement joins TRBV5-6 to TRBJ2-2, with 7 bases aligning to TRBD1. Trimming at V came to 0 bases and at J to 5 bases, leaving 7 bases not matched to a gene. This CDR3 is 16 amino acids long. Germline V gives CDR1 SGHDT, CDR2 YYEEEE. In nucleotides, the CDR3 is TGTGCCAGCAGCTTGGCGGAGGCAGGGGGTACCGGGGAGCTGTTTTTT. It codes for CASSLAEAGGTGELFF.

In DNA, the CDR3 is TGTGCCACCAGCAGAGATCCAGGGTACGCTGAAGCTTTCTTT. Protein sequence: CATSRDPGYAEAFF. The chain is built from TRBV15 and TRBJ1-1; tentative D call: TRBD1 (5 bases). The CDR3 contains 14 residues. Germline V gene lookup returns CDR1 LNHNV and CDR2 YYDKDF (reference sequence). The V and J ends lost 0 bases and 6 bases respectively, with 11 bases between them.

Turning to this clone: At one of its ends the junction is not consistent with the germline gene, which may arise from a read error. The chain has TRBV19 and TRBJ1-2; 9 bases are a match to TRBD1. The germline gives CDR1 LNHDA, CDR2 SQIVND (reference sequence). CDR3 length: 15 amino acids. The CDR3 reads CASSLPGTGLRSIHF. The CDR3, as DNA: TGTGCCAGTAGTTTACCCGGGACAGGGTTGAGGTCGATCCACTTC.

This clone was detected once. The J gene is TRBJ1-2, the V gene TRBV12-5, with D unresolved. Trimming took off 3 bases at V and 9 bases at J, with 8 bases between the two ends. This CDR3 contains 11 residues. From germline, CDR1 is LGHNT and CDR2 FRNRAP. For the CDR3, the DNA is TGTGCTAGTGGTTTACTCGCGAGCTACACCTTC. It is translated as CASGLLASYTF.

This clone came up once. The V and J genes are TRBV14 and TRBJ2-1; 8 nucleotides agree with TRBD2. This CDR3 is built from 13 residues. Looked up from germline, CDR1 is SGHDN and CDR2 is FVKESK. V shed 4 bases, J shed 9 bases, and the junction held 5 bases outside the gene matches. Here the CDR3 DNA reads TGTGCCAGCAGCCCGGGACTAGTTGGTGAGCAGTTCTTC. Amino acid sequence: CASSPGLVGEQFF.

V is TRBV11-2 and J is TRBJ2-7; tentatively, D is TRBD2 (6 bases). The germline V and J ends were trimmed by 5 bases and 2 bases, with 16 bases remaining between them. Per germline, CDR1 SGHAT and CDR2 FQNNGV. The CDR3 extends over 15 amino acids. The CDR3 nucleotides read TGTGCCAGCAGCCGATCCGGGACTCCAACCTACGAGCAGTACTTC. It translates to CASSRSGTPTYEQYF.

This sequence joins TRBV27 and TRBJ2-7; TRBD1 matches 8 bases. The junction had 9 bases not matched to a gene; V was cut back by 5 bases and J by 0 bases. The CDR3 is made up of 16 amino acids. Germline V gene sequence: CDR1 MNHEY, CDR2 SMNVEV (reference sequence). DNA for the CDR3: TGTGCCAGCAGTACCCGGACAGGGAAAACCTCCTACGAGCAGTACTTC. It specifies CASSTRTGKTSYEQYF.

The chain recombines TRBV5-1 with TRBJ2-7; 10 nucleotides align to TRBD2. The germline gives CDR1 SGHRS, CDR2 YFSETQ. V trimming: 1 base; J trimming: 4 bases; junction bases outside the gene matches: 11. This CDR3 has 17 amino acids. CDR3 loop: CASSLTTRTSGSYEQYF. The DNA of the CDR3 is TGCGCCAGCAGCTTGACCACTCGGACTAGCGGATCTTACGAGCAGTACTTC.

The V gene is TRBV7-9, the J gene TRBJ2-5, with TRBD2 as a possible D gene (6 bases). Germline V CDR1 and CDR2: SEHNR, FQNEAQ (reference sequence). The CDR3 spans 15 residues. V lost 0 bases and J 5 bases, leaving 13 bases between the germline ends. As DNA, the CDR3 is TGTGCCAGCAGCTTAGCGGGACCGGCGGGGGAGACCCAGTACTTC. It is translated as CASSLAGPAGETQYF.

The chain combines TRBV30 with TRBJ1-4, with a tentative D call TRBD1 (5 bases). The CDR3 contains 14 residues. Deletions cut 3 bases from V and 2 bases from J, with 10 bases between. Germline V lookup: CDR1 GTSNPN, CDR2 SVGIG (reference sequence). DNA for the CDR3: TGTGCCTGGAGGGGAGGGGCTACTAATGAAAAACTGTTTTTT. Translation: CAWRGGATNEKLFF.

The chain uses TRBV18 and TRBJ1-4, with D tentatively TRBD1 (5 bases). CDR3 length: 12 amino acids. Germline V CDR1 and CDR2: KGHSH, LQKENI. With 5 bases removed from V and 6 bases from J, the gap between germline ends came to 7 bases. CDR3 loop: CASSGADEKLFF. The CDR3 nucleotides are TGTGCCAGCTCAGGGGCAGATGAAAAACTGTTTTTT.

This clone was seen repeatedly, ten times or more. This chain connects TRBV6-4 to TRBJ2-1; 11 nucleotides match TRBD2. V lost 8 bases and J lost 9; bases outside the gene matches: 12. This CDR3 is built from 15 residues. Germline loops: CDR1 MRHNA, CDR2 SNTAGT. CDR3 region: CASGRLAGNTGEQFF. DNA for the CDR3: TGTGCCAGCGGCCGACTAGCGGGGAATACTGGTGAGCAGTTCTTC.

The chain links TRBV4-3 to TRBJ1-2; D gene unclear. V lost 4 bases and J 9 bases, leaving 18 bases between the germline ends. The CDR3 is made up of 14 amino acids. Per germline, CDR1 LGHNA and CDR2 YSLEER. The CDR3 DNA follows: TGCGCCAGCAGCCGCGAGAAGTTCTCCCCTCGCTACACCTTC. It translates to CASSREKFSPRYTF.

V gene TRBV6-1 combines with J gene TRBJ2-5; 7 nucleotides agree with TRBD2. Germline V lookup: CDR1 MNHNS, CDR2 SASEGT. The CDR3 is 14 residues long. V trimming: 4 bases; J trimming: 2 bases; junction bases outside the gene matches: 4. As DNA, the CDR3 is TGTGCCAGCAGTGGTTCAGCGGGGCAAGAGACCCAGTACTTC. Its translation: CASSGSAGQETQYF.

This chain links TRBV30 with TRBJ1-2, with D uncertain. The length of the CDR3 is 11 residues. The V end was cut by 7 bases, the J end by 4 bases, with 10 bases between. Germline V gives CDR1 GTSNPN, CDR2 SVGIG (reference sequence). The CDR3 DNA reads as TGTGCCTTCTCCTCTATCTATGGCTACACCTTC. This codes for CAFSSIYGYTF.

The genes are TRBV15 and TRBJ2-7, with 9 bases aligning to TRBD1. Trimming took 3 bases from V and 5 from J; bases not matched to a gene: 8. This CDR3 has 15 residues. Germline CDR1 and CDR2: LNHNV and YYDKDF (reference sequence). This chain's CDR3 is CATSRPGTGRNEQYF. The CDR3 region has the DNA TGTGCCACCAGCAGGCCCGGGACAGGGAGGAACGAGCAGTACTTC.

This chain links TRBV6-5 with TRBJ2-5, with 8 bases aligning to TRBD2. CDR3 size: 15 residues. Germline CDR1 is MNHEY and CDR2 is SVGAGI. V gave up 6 bases and J gave up 2 bases; unmatched junction bases: 8. CDR3 nucleotides: TGTGCCAGCAGCTACGGCCGGGGGGGACAAGAGACCCAGTACTTC. Protein product: CASSYGRGGQETQYF.

This clone was recorded a few times. The chain has TRBV5-1 and TRBJ2-7; D gene unclear. The germline CDR1 and CDR2 sequences are SGHRS and YFSETQ. V gave up 0 bases and J gave up 3 bases, with 7 bases separating them. This CDR3 comprises 13 residues. This CDR3 is CASSLAGVYEQYF. The CDR3 nucleotides read TGCGCCAGCAGCTTGGCCGGAGTCTACGAGCAGTACTTC.